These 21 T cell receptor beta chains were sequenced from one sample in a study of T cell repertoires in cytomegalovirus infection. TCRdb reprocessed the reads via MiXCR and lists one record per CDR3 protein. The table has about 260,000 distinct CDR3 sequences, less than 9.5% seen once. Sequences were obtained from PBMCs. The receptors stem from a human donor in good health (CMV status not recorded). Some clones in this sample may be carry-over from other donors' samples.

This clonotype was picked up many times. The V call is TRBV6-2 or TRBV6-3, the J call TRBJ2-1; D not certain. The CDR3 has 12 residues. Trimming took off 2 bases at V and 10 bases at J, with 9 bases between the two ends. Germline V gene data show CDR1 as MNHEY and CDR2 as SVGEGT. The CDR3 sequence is CASSYDGWEQFF. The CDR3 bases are TGTGCCAGCAGTTACGATGGTTGGGAGCAGTTCTTC.

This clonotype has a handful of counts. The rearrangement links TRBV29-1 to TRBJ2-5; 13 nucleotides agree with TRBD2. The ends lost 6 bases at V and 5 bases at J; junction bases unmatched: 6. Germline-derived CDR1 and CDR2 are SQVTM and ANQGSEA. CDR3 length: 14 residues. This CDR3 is CSVAGLAGEETQYF. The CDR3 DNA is TGCAGCGTAGCTGGACTAGCGGGAGAGGAGACCCAGTACTTC.

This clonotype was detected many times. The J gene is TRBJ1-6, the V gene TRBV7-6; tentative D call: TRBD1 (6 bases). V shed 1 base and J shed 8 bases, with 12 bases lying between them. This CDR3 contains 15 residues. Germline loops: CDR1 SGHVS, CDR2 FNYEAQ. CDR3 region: CASSLGRGKDSPLHF. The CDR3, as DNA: TGTGCCAGCAGCTTAGGCAGGGGAAAGGATTCACCCCTCCACTTT.

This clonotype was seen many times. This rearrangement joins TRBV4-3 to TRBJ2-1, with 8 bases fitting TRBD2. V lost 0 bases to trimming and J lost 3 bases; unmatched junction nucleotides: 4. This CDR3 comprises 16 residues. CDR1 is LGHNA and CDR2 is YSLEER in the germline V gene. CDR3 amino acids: CASSQDPAGGYNEQFF. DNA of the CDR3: TGCGCCAGCAGCCAAGATCCGGCGGGGGGCTACAATGAGCAGTTCTTC.

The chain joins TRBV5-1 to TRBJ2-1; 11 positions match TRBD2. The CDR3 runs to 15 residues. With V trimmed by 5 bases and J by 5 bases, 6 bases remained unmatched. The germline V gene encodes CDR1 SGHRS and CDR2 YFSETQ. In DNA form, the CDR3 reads TGCGCCAGCAGAATTGGGACTAGCGGAAACAATGAGCAGTTCTTC. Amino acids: CASRIGTSGNNEQFF.

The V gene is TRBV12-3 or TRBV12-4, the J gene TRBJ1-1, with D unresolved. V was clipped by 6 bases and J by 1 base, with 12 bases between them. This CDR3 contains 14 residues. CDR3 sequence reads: CASRKAGGNTEAFF. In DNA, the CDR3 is TGTGCCAGCAGGAAAGCTGGTGGGAACACTGAAGCTTTCTTT.

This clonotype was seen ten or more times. The CDR3 loop is CASSSLAGGPSNEQFF. The DNA for the CDR3 is TGTGCCAGCAGCTCCTTAGCGGGGGGGCCGAGCAATGAGCAGTTCTTC. The chain is built from TRBV7-2 and TRBJ2-1; 11 bases match TRBD2. The J segment lost 6 bases and the V segment lost 4 bases, leaving 8 bases of the junction unmatched. The CDR3 spans 16 residues. Germline V CDR1 and CDR2: SGHTA, FQGNSA.

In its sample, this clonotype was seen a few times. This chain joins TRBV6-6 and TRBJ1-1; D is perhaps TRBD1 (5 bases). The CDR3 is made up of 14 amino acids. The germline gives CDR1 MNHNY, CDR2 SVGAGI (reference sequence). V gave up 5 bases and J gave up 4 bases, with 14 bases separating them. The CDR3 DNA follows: TGTGCCAGCAGTGATCAGGGAGTAAGCACTGAAGCTTTCTTT. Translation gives CASSDQGVSTEAFF.

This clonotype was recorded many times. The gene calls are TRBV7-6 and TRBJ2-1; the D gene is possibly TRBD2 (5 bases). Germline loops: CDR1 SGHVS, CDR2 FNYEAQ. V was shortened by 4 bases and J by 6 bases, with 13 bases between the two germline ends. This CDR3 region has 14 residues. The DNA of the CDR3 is TGTGCCAGCAGCTCTCGGGCGGGCTTCAATGAGCAGTTCTTC. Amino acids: CASSSRAGFNEQFF.

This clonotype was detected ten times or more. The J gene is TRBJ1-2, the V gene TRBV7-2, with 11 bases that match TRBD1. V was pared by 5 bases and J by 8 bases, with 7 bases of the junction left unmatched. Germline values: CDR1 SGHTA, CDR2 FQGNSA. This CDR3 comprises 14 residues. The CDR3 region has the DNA TGTGCCAGCAGCCCTGGGACAGGGGGAAACGGCTACACCTTC. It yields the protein CASSPGTGGNGYTF.

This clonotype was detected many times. DNA of the CDR3: TGTGCCAGCAGCTTAGACCGCCCAGATACGCAGTATTTT. Translating it yields CASSLDRPDTQYF. The chain couples TRBV7-2 to TRBJ2-3; D ambiguous. The V and J ends lost 1 base and 4 bases respectively, with 6 bases between them. The CDR3 has 13 amino acids. The germline V gene has CDR1 SGHTA and CDR2 FQGNSA.

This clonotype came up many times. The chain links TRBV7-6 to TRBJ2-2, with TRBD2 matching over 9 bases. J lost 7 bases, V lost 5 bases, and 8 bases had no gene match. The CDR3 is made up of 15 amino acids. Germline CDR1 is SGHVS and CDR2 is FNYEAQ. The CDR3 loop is CASSNSGSSGGELFF. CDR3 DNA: TGTGCCAGCAGCAATAGCGGGAGCTCTGGCGGGGAGCTGTTTTTT.

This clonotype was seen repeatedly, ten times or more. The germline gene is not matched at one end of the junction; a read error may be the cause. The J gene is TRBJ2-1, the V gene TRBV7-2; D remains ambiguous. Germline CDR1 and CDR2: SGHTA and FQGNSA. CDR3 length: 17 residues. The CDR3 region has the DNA TGTGCCAGCAGCTTTATTAGGTTGAGCAGCTCCTACAATGATCAGTTCTTC. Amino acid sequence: CASSFIRLSSSYNDQFF.

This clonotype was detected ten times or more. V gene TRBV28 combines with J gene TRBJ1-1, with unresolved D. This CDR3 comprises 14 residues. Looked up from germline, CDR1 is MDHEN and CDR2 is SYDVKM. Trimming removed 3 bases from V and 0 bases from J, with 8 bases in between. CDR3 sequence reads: CASSFVEMNTEAFF. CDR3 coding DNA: TGTGCCAGCAGTTTCGTGGAAATGAACACTGAAGCTTTCTTT.

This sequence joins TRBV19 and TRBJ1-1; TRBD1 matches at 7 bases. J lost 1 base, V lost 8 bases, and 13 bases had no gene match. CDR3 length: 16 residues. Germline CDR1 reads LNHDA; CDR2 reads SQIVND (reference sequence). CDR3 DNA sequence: TGTGCCAGTTACACCCGACGACAGGGTCGGAACACTGAAGCTTTCTTT. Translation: CASYTRRQGRNTEAFF. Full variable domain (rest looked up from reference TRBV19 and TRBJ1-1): DGGITQSPKYLFRKEGQNVTLSCEQNLNHDAMYWYRQDPGQGLRLIYYSQIVNDFQKGDIAEGYSVSREKKESFPLTVTSAQKNPTAFYLCASYTRRQGRNTEAFFGQGTRLTVV.

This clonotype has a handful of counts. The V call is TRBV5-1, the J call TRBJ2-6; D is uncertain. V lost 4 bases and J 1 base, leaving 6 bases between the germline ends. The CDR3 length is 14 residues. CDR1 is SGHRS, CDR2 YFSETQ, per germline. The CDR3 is CASSLISGANVLTF. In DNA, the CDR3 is TGCGCCAGCAGCCTCATTTCTGGGGCCAACGTCCTGACTTTC.

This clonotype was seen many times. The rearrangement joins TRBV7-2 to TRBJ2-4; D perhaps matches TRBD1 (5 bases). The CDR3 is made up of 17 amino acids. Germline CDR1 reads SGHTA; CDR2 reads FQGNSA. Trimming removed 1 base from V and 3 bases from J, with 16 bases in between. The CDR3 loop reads CASSLGGAEPVKNIQYF. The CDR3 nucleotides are TGTGCCAGCAGCTTAGGTGGGGCAGAACCCGTCAAAAACATTCAGTACTTC.

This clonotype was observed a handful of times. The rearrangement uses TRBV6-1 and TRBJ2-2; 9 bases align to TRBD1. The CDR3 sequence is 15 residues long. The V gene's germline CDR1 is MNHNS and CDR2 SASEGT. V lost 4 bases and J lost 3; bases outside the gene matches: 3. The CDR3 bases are TGTGCCAGCAGTGCAAGGACAGGGGACACCGGGGAGCTGTTTTTT. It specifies CASSARTGDTGELFF.

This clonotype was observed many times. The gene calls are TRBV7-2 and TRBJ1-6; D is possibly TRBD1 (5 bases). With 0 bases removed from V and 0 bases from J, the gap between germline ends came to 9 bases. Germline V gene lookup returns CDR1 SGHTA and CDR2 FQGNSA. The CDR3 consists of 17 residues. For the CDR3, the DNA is TGTGCCAGCAGCTTAGCAGGGGTGAGCTCCTATAATTCACCCCTCCACTTT. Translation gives CASSLAGVSSYNSPLHF.

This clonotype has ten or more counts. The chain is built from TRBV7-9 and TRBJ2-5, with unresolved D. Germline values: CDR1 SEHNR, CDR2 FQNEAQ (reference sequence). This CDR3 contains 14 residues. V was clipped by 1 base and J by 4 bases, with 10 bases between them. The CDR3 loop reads CASSLVLGIETQYF. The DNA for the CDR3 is TGTGCCAGCAGCTTAGTATTGGGGATAGAGACCCAGTACTTC. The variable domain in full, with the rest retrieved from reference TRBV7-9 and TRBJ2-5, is DTGVSQNPRHKITKRGQNVTFRCDPISEHNRLYWYRQTLGQGPEFLTYFQNEAQLEKSRLLSDRFSAERPKGSFSTLEIQRTEQGDSAMYLCASSLVLGIETQYFGPGTRLLVL.

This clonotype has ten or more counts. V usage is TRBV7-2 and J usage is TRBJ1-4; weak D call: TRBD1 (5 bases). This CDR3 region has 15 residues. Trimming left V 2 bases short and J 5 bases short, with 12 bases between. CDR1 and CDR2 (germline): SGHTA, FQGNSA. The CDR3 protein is CASSLQSQANEKLFF. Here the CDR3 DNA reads TGTGCCAGCAGCTTACAGTCACAGGCCAATGAAAAACTGTTTTTT.